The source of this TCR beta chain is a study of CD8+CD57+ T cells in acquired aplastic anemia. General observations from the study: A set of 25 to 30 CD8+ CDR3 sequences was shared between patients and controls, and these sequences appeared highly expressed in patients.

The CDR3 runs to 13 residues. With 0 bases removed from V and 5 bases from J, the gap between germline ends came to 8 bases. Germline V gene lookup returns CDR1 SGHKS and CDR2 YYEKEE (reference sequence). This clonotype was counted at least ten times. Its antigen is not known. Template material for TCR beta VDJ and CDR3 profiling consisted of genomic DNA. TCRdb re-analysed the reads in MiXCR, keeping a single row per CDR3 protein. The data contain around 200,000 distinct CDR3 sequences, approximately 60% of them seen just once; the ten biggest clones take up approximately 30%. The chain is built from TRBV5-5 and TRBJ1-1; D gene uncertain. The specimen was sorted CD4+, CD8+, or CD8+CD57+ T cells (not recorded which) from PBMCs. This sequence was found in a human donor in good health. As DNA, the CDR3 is TGTGCCAGCAGCTTGGTAGGGAGGACTGAAGCTTTCTTT. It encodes CASSLVGRTEAFF.